Listed here are 7 T cell receptor beta chains from one sample, sequenced in a study of blood T cell repertoires in COVID-19. The method was immunoSEQ multiplex PCR; TCRdb's version includes in-frame clones alone and lacks a portion of them. The sample holds around 60,000 clones, about 92% seen once. The material sequenced was peripheral blood. These TCRs come from a man aged 50-60 years with active COVID-19.

The rearrangement links TRBV4-2 to TRBJ2-7, with 8 bases lining up with TRBD2. V shed 0 bases and J 2 bases; nucleotides not matched to a gene: 12. CDR1 is LGHNA and CDR2 is YNFKEQ in the germline V gene. The CDR3 length is 18 residues. CDR3 DNA sequence: TGTGCCAGCAGCCAAGACCTCTCTACTAGCGGTAACCCCTACGAGCAGTACTTC. Protein: CASSQDLSTSGNPYEQYF.

The J gene is TRBJ1-1, the V gene TRBV4-3; 7 bases agree with TRBD1. V gave up 0 bases and J gave up 4 bases; unmatched junction bases: 5. This CDR3 contains 15 residues. Germline V lookup: CDR1 LGHNA, CDR2 YSLEER. The CDR3 coding sequence is TGCGCCAGCAGCCAAGATCCGGCAGGGGGCACTGAAGCTTTCTTT. This sequence encodes CASSQDPAGGTEAFF.

The chain joins TRBV6-6 to TRBJ1-5; D might be TRBD1 (5 bases). Germline V CDR1 and CDR2: MNHNY, SVGAGI (reference sequence). CDR3 length: 15 residues. V gave up 1 base and J gave up 5 bases, with 12 bases separating them. In nucleotides, the CDR3 is TGTGCCAGCAGTTACTTAGGGACTAATTATCAGCCCCAGCATTTT. It yields the protein CASSYLGTNYQPQHF.

This sequence joins TRBV12-3 or TRBV12-4 and TRBJ2-5; 10 positions match TRBD1. The junction had 3 bases not matched to a gene; V was cut back by 6 bases and J by 5 bases. This CDR3 region has 13 residues. The CDR3 nucleotides are TGTGCCAGCAGAAGACAGGGGGCCGAGACCCAGTACTTC. Translated, it gives CASRRQGAETQYF.

This chain uses TRBV18 with TRBJ1-1; D unresolved. Trimming shortened V by 3 bases and J by 1 base, and 6 bases separated the two germline ends. The CDR3 covers 13 residues. CDR1 and CDR2 (germline): KGHSH, LQKENI. CDR3 nucleotide sequence: TGTGCCAGCTCACCTTCACAGAACACTGAAGCTTTCTTT. Amino acids: CASSPSQNTEAFF. Full variable domain (remainder filled in from reference TRBV18 and TRBJ1-1): NAGVMQNPRHLVRRRGQEARLRCSPMKGHSHVYWYRQLPEEGLKFMVYLQKENIIDESGMPKERFSAEFPKEGPSILRIQQVVRGDSAAYFCASSPSQNTEAFFGQGTRLTVV.

V is TRBV9 and J is TRBJ1-4, with D possibly TRBD1 on 5 matching bases. Trimming pared 3 bases from V and 5 bases from J, leaving 20 bases between. The CDR3 spans 17 residues. CDR1 and CDR2 (germline): SGDLS, YYNGEE. In DNA form, the CDR3 reads TGTGCCAGCAGCGCCGGGACCGCCGGGAGGACGAATGAAAAACTGTTTTTT. It translates to CASSAGTAGRTNEKLFF.

This chain connects TRBV18 to TRBJ2-2; 10 bases fit TRBD2. The CDR3 consists of 17 residues. The junction had 6 bases not matched to a gene; V was cut back by 3 bases and J by 2 bases. CDR1 is KGHSH and CDR2 is LQKENI in the germline V gene. The CDR3 here is CASSPVILAGNTGELFF. CDR3 nucleotides: TGTGCCAGCTCACCGGTAATACTAGCGGGAAACACCGGGGAGCTGTTTTTT.